The clone carrying this T cell receptor (beta chain) has only a few counts. Library preparation (for TCRbeta) was performed with unique molecular identifiers. One entry per CDR3 protein results from TCRdb running MiXCR on the PCR reads. The sample lists over 120,000 distinct CDR3 sequences; 8.8% were seen once. This record comes from a study of T-cell reconstitution after alpha-beta-depleted transplantation in children. V was trimmed by 1 base and J by 5 bases, leaving 8 bases between them. Germline V gene lookup returns CDR1 MGHDK and CDR2 SYGVNS. The CDR3 loop spans 13 amino acids. This TCR came from a female patient between 2 and 15 years old who had a stem cell transplant for congenital amegakaryocytic thrombocytopenia, so the T cells may come from the graft donor. This material consisted of PBMCs, mostly from graft donor cells, taken 180 days after TCRalphabeta/CD19-depleted stem cell transplant. V usage is TRBV25-1 and J usage is TRBJ1-1; D gene unclear. The CDR3, as DNA: TGTGCCAGCAGTGAATTGAGGGAGACTGAAGCTTTCTTT. This sequence encodes CASSELRETEAFF.